A single sample gave rise to the 31 T cell receptor beta chains below, sequenced in a study of cytomegalovirus exposure and HLA in healthy donors. Primers included in the PCR were 60 Vbeta and 13 Jbeta primers. Sequencing was performed with immunoSEQ multiplex PCR; in TCRdb, only in-frame clones are kept and a portion is missing. The table has 150,000 to 200,000 clones, 70% to 85% seen once. Sample: PBMCs. These receptors all stem from a woman aged 25 to 39 in good health and CMV-seronegative.

CDR3 protein: CASSLSSPEYNEQFF. As DNA, the CDR3 is TGTGCCAGCAGTTTGAGTAGCCCCGAGTACAATGAGCAGTTCTTC. The chain employs TRBV28 and TRBJ2-1, with unresolved D. CDR1 MDHEN and CDR2 SYDVKM come from the germline V gene. This CDR3 is 15 amino acids long. Deletions cut 3 bases from V and 4 bases from J, with 13 bases between.

This sequence joins TRBV19 and TRBJ1-1; 10 nucleotides agree with TRBD1. CDR1 is LNHDA, CDR2 SQIVND, per germline (reference sequence). V trimming: 3 bases; J trimming: 5 bases; junction bases outside the gene matches: 3. This CDR3 spans 14 amino acids. CDR3 sequence: CASSMQDRGTEAFF. In DNA form, the CDR3 reads TGTGCCAGTAGTATGCAGGACAGGGGGACTGAAGCTTTCTTT.

Here the CDR3 reads CASSQVIGLEGRTDTQYF. The CDR3 DNA follows: TGCGCCAGCAGCCAAGTCATCGGGTTGGAGGGGCGCACAGATACGCAGTATTTT. The chain has TRBV4-1 and TRBJ2-3; D perhaps matches TRBD2 (6 bases). This CDR3 region has 18 residues. CDR1 and CDR2 (germline): MGHRA, YSYEKL. V was cut by 1 base and J by 1 base, with 18 bases left in between.

The V call is TRBV30, the J call TRBJ1-3, with D possibly TRBD1 on 6 matching bases. The germline V gene encodes CDR1 GTSNPN and CDR2 SVGIG (reference sequence). V was cut by 3 bases and J by 1 base, with 16 bases left in between. This CDR3 comprises 16 residues. CDR3 amino acids: CAWRGLGRGSGNTIYF. Here the CDR3 DNA reads TGTGCCTGGAGGGGGCTTGGCAGGGGTTCTGGAAACACCATATATTTT. The entire variable domain, with the rest obtained from reference TRBV30 and TRBJ1-3, is as follows: SQTIHQWPATLVQPVGSPLSLECTVEGTSNPNLYWYRQAAGRGLQLLFYSVGIGQISSEVPQNLSASRPQDRQFILSSKKLLLSDSGFYLCAWRGLGRGSGNTIYFGEGSWLTVV.

The rearrangement joins TRBV28 to TRBJ1-1; D is uncertain. The CDR3 consists of 12 residues. Trimming took 6 bases from V and 6 from J, leaving 11 bases between them. Germline V gene sequence: CDR1 MDHEN, CDR2 SYDVKM. The CDR3 DNA follows: TGTGCCAGCAGCGTAAGGGAGGCTGAAGCTTTCTTT. It encodes CASSVREAEAFF.

The rearrangement joins TRBV7-2 to TRBJ1-2; 11 positions agree with TRBD1. The CDR3 consists of 16 residues. Germline V lookup: CDR1 SGHTA, CDR2 FQGNSA. With V trimmed by 5 bases and J by 8 bases, 13 bases remained unmatched. The CDR3 DNA follows: TGTGCCAGCAGCCCCCAGGGAGGGACAGGGGGTGGGGGCTACACCTTC. Translated, it gives CASSPQGGTGGGGYTF.

The chain couples TRBV7-9 to TRBJ1-1, with 7 nucleotides matching TRBD1. Trimming at V came to 2 bases and at J to 3 bases, leaving 9 bases not matched to a gene. Germline V gene data show CDR1 as SEHNR and CDR2 as FQNEAQ (reference sequence). This CDR3 spans 16 amino acids. CDR3 residues: CASSLSPQGRDTEAFF. As DNA, the CDR3 is TGTGCCAGCAGCTTAAGCCCACAGGGGCGGGACACTGAAGCTTTCTTT.

This clone was observed a few times. This chain joins TRBV29-1 and TRBJ2-1; possibly TRBD1 for D (6 bases). Germline loops: CDR1 SQVTM, CDR2 ANQGSEA. CDR3 length: 16 residues. V was clipped by 4 bases and J by 5 bases, with 21 bases between them. The CDR3 reads CSVVGQPKNQDNEQFF. CDR3 nucleotides: TGCAGCGTTGTCGGACAGCCGAAAAACCAGGACAATGAGCAGTTCTTC.

The CDR3 DNA is TGTGCCAGCAGTTTCTCTCTCGGGACAGTAGATCAGCCCCAGCATTTT. It yields the protein CASSFSLGTVDQPQHF. The genes are TRBV6-5 and TRBJ1-5; 7 bases line up with TRBD1. The CDR3 is made up of 16 amino acids. The germline gives CDR1 MNHEY, CDR2 SVGAGI. Trimming at V came to 4 bases and at J to 5 bases, leaving 11 bases not matched to a gene.

This clone was observed a handful of times. This chain uses TRBV9 with TRBJ2-1, with TRBD2 identical over 8 bases. V trimming: 2 bases; J trimming: 4 bases; junction bases outside the gene matches: 8. This CDR3 region has 16 residues. Per the germline V gene, CDR1 is SGDLS and CDR2 is YYNGEE. The CDR3, as DNA: TGTGCCAGCAGCGTCCATTTAGCGGGAAGATACAATGAGCAGTTCTTC. Its translation: CASSVHLAGRYNEQFF.

J is TRBJ2-7 and V is TRBV2; 9 bases match TRBD1. The junction had 5 bases not matched to a gene; V was cut back by 5 bases and J by 6 bases. There are 13 residues in the CDR3. Per the germline V gene, CDR1 is SNHLY and CDR2 is FYNNEI. The CDR3 DNA reads TGTGCCAGCAGTAAGGACAGGGGTGGCGAGCAGTACTTC. Translation: CASSKDRGGEQYF.

The V call is TRBV28, the J call TRBJ2-3; 9 bases match TRBD1. The CDR3 spans 18 residues. Germline CDR1 reads MDHEN; CDR2 reads SYDVKM. Trimming took 4 bases from V and 5 from J; bases not matched to a gene: 16. CDR3 protein: CASSSQPGQGDVVDTQYF. CDR3 DNA sequence: TGTGCCAGCAGTTCGCAACCGGGACAGGGTGACGTGGTAGATACGCAGTATTTT.

The rearrangement joins TRBV11-1 to TRBJ2-7; no clear D gene. The germline V and J ends were trimmed by 0 bases and 6 bases, with 9 bases remaining between them. The CDR3 extends over 13 amino acids. Germline CDR1 is SGHAT and CDR2 is FQDESV (reference sequence). The CDR3 nucleotides are TGTGCCAGCAGCTTAGCGCCGCGTCTCGAGCAGTACTTC. Its protein product is CASSLAPRLEQYF.

This clone was detected a few times. The chain couples TRBV5-8 to TRBJ1-5; D possibly corresponds to TRBD1 (5 bases). Trimming removed 1 base at V and 5 bases at J, with 13 bases between. The CDR3 totals 15 residues. Germline V lookup: CDR1 SGHTS, CDR2 YDEGEE. The CDR3 region is CASSLYGGADQPQHF. The CDR3 bases are TGTGCCAGCAGCTTGTATGGTGGGGCAGATCAGCCCCAGCATTTT.

This chain links TRBV10-3 with TRBJ1-1, with no clear D. Germline CDR1 is ENHRY and CDR2 is SYGVKD. This CDR3 has 11 residues. The V and J ends lost 11 bases and 1 base respectively, with 8 bases between them. The CDR3 coding sequence is TGTGCCTCCCAGGAGAACACTGAAGCTTTCTTT. This gives the protein CASQENTEAFF.

The gene calls are TRBV6-5 and TRBJ1-2, with a possible D match to TRBD1 (6 bases). Per the germline V gene, CDR1 is MNHEY and CDR2 is SVGAGI. V was clipped by 4 bases and J by 8 bases, with 14 bases between them. The CDR3 is 13 residues long. CDR3 residues: CASSWEGGGGYTF. The CDR3 DNA sequence: TGTGCCAGCAGTTGGGAAGGGGGAGGGGGCTACACCTTC.

CDR3 nucleotides: TGTGCCAGCAGCCCCCCCGAGGGCAGGGGCAACTATGGCTACACCTTC. It encodes CASSPPEGRGNYGYTF. The chain couples TRBV14 to TRBJ1-2; possible D gene TRBD1, 6 bases. CDR1 and CDR2 from the germline V gene are SGHDN and FVKESK. Trimming removed 4 bases from V and 2 bases from J, with 17 bases in between. The CDR3 totals 16 residues.

CDR3 DNA: TGCGCCAGCAGCTTGGGTGGATTTCTGGGGAGTACCTACAATGAGCAGTTCTTC. Its protein is CASSLGGFLGSTYNEQFF. The chain has TRBV5-1 and TRBJ2-1; tentatively, D is TRBD2 (5 bases). Germline lookup yields CDR1 SGHRS and CDR2 YFSETQ. This CDR3 comprises 18 residues. The V end was cut by 0 bases, the J end by 2 bases, with 18 bases between.

The rearrangement uses TRBV7-8 and TRBJ1-1; no reliable D call. In germline, CDR1 is SGHVS, CDR2 FQNEAQ. The CDR3 consists of 14 residues. V shed 1 base and J shed 4 bases, with 10 bases lying between them. The CDR3 DNA reads TGTGCCAGCAGCTTAGTTCCCGGGAGCACTGAAGCTTTCTTT. This encodes CASSLVPGSTEAFF.

This chain connects TRBV5-1 to TRBJ2-1; 8 positions match TRBD1. Trimming removed 3 bases from V and 1 base from J; junction bases left unmatched: 3. The CDR3 covers 15 residues. Germline V gene lookup returns CDR1 SGHRS and CDR2 YFSETQ. The CDR3 region is CASSSTGGSYNEQFF. Here the CDR3 DNA reads TGCGCCAGCAGCTCTACAGGGGGATCCTACAATGAGCAGTTCTTC.

The V call is TRBV7-2, the J call TRBJ2-1, with TRBD1 matching 8 bases. Germline assignment: CDR1 SGHTA and CDR2 FQGNSA. The V gene end was trimmed by 5 bases and the J gene end by 3 bases; junction bases not matched to a gene: 6. The length of the CDR3 is 15 residues. Written as DNA, the CDR3 is TGTGCCAGCAGCACACCGGGACAGGTCTACAATGAGCAGTTCTTC. It yields the protein CASSTPGQVYNEQFF.

The chain uses TRBV5-1 and TRBJ2-7; D is possibly TRBD1 (6 bases). Germline loops: CDR1 SGHRS, CDR2 YFSETQ. This CDR3 region has 14 residues. The V end was cut by 0 bases, the J end by 3 bases, with 10 bases between. The CDR3 bases are TGCGCCAGCAGCTTGGAGGGGGTTAGCTACGAGCAGTACTTC. Amino acid sequence: CASSLEGVSYEQYF.

This clone was seen only a few times. The J gene is TRBJ2-5, the V gene TRBV27; 11 bases match TRBD2. Trimming cost V 6 bases and J 5 bases; bases outside gene matches: 2. Germline assignment: CDR1 MNHEY and CDR2 SMNVEV (reference sequence). The CDR3 length is 13 residues. CDR3 residues: CASRIAGGETQYF. DNA for the CDR3: TGTGCCAGCAGAATAGCGGGAGGGGAGACCCAGTACTTC.

This chain uses TRBV30 with TRBJ2-1; 7 nucleotides agree with TRBD2. Germline V lookup: CDR1 GTSNPN, CDR2 SVGIG (reference sequence). The CDR3 length is 15 residues. Trimming at V came to 2 bases and at J to 0 bases, leaving 4 bases not matched to a gene. CDR3 sequence: CAWSRLAASYNEQFF. CDR3 nucleotide sequence: TGTGCCTGGAGTCGTCTAGCGGCCTCCTACAATGAGCAGTTCTTC.

The rearrangement uses TRBV27 and TRBJ1-5; 10 nucleotides align to TRBD1. Germline V gives CDR1 MNHEY, CDR2 SMNVEV (reference sequence). This CDR3 comprises 14 residues. The junction had 3 bases not matched to a gene; V was cut back by 5 bases and J by 5 bases. In DNA, the CDR3 is TGTGCCAGCAGTCCGGGACAGGGGTATCAGCCCCAGCATTTT. Translating it yields CASSPGQGYQPQHF.

This clone was recorded only once. An end of the junction does not agree with germline; a read error may underlie this. This chain joins TRBV6-1 and TRBJ1-2, with D maybe TRBD1 (5 bases). The germline V gene has CDR1 MNHNS and CDR2 SASEGT. The CDR3 runs to 13 residues. Here the CDR3 reads CASTDSANYGYPF. CDR3 bases: TGTGCCAGCACAGACAGCGCTAACTATGGCTACCCCTTC.

This chain links TRBV7-9 with TRBJ1-3; D uncertain. Germline CDR1 reads SEHNR; CDR2 reads FQNEAQ (reference sequence). The CDR3 totals 14 residues. V was pared by 3 bases and J by 4 bases, with 10 bases between. This CDR3 reads CASSLGESGNTIYF. DNA for the CDR3: TGTGCCAGCAGCTTGGGCGAGTCGGGAAACACCATATATTTT.

This clone was detected a few times. The CDR3 DNA reads as TGTGCCAGCAGTGAATCCGGGACAGGGATCTCTGGCTACACCTTC. Translation: CASSESGTGISGYTF. The chain couples TRBV6-4 to TRBJ1-2, with 9 bases identical to TRBD1. This CDR3 has 15 residues. The germline gives CDR1 MRHNA, CDR2 SNTAGT. Trimming removed 3 bases from V and 7 bases from J; junction bases left unmatched: 9.

The chain links TRBV10-2 to TRBJ1-5; unclear D gene. The germline V and J ends were trimmed by 3 bases and 3 bases, with 15 bases remaining between them. Germline V gene data show CDR1 as WSHSY and CDR2 as SAAADI. The CDR3 contains 16 residues. The CDR3 DNA reads TGCGCCAGCAGTGAAGGGAGGACCGGTTCCAATCAGCCCCAGCATTTT. Translation gives CASSEGRTGSNQPQHF.

J is TRBJ2-7 and V is TRBV7-9, with 10 bases that match TRBD2. CDR1 is SEHNR, CDR2 FQNEAQ, per germline (reference sequence). J gave up 2 bases and V 4 bases, and 2 bases lay outside the gene matches. The CDR3 sequence is 14 residues long. This CDR3 reads CASSSLAGTYEQYF. CDR3 nucleotides: TGTGCCAGCAGCTCACTAGCGGGAACCTACGAGCAGTACTTC.

The chain is built from TRBV29-1 and TRBJ2-5, with D possibly being TRBD1 (6 bases). This CDR3 is 11 amino acids long. With 7 bases removed from V and 3 bases from J, the gap between germline ends came to 9 bases. The V gene's germline CDR1 is SQVTM and CDR2 ANQGSEA. This CDR3 is CSDRTEETQYF. Written as DNA, the CDR3 is TGCAGCGACCGGACAGAAGAGACCCAGTACTTC.